The 11 T cell receptor beta chains below all came from one sample that was sequenced in a study of T cell responses to AZD1222 COVID-19 vaccine. The table came from immunoSEQ multiplex PCR; TCRdb's copy has only in-frame clones and leaves some out. The sample gives approximately 110,000 clones, 92% of which show up once; 7.9% is in the top ten. The material sequenced was peripheral blood, taken 28 days after the second AZD1222 dose. The receptor source for this set is an adult who received the AZD1222 COVID-19 vaccine.

The chain couples TRBV28 to TRBJ1-5; weak D call: TRBD1 (6 bases). The CDR3 is 14 residues long. The germline CDR1 and CDR2 sequences are MDHEN and SYDVKM. V was clipped by 5 bases and J by 3 bases, with 11 bases between them. CDR3 residues: CASSHRDNNQPQHF. The CDR3 region has the DNA TGTGCCAGCAGTCACCGGGACAACAATCAGCCCCAGCATTTT.

V and J are TRBV6-2 or TRBV6-3 and TRBJ2-3; 8 bases line up with TRBD1. This CDR3 is built from 13 residues. Germline V lookup: CDR1 MNHEY, CDR2 SVGEGT. Unmatched junction bases numbered 9, after V lost 6 bases and J lost 10 bases. The CDR3 DNA follows: TGTGCCAGCAGCTTGGCAGGGGGCTGGGCGCAGTATTTT. This gives the protein CASSLAGGWAQYF.

This clone came up a few times. The chain is built from TRBV6-6 and TRBJ2-7; maybe TRBD2 (5 bases). V lost 5 bases and J 6 bases, leaving 17 bases between the germline ends. The CDR3 spans 14 residues. Germline assignment: CDR1 MNHNY and CDR2 SVGAGI (reference sequence). The CDR3 nucleotides read TGTGCCAGCAGTCGGGGTGGCCAACGGGGCGAGCAGTACTTC. Protein product: CASSRGGQRGEQYF.

V is TRBV5-5 and J is TRBJ1-1; tentatively, D is TRBD1 (6 bases). Trimming took off 4 bases at V and 0 bases at J, with 16 bases between the two ends. CDR3 length: 16 amino acids. Germline V gene sequence: CDR1 SGHKS, CDR2 YYEKEE (reference sequence). CDR3 sequence: CASSLELDRMNTEAFF. Written as DNA, the CDR3 is TGTGCCAGCAGCCTCGAACTCGACAGGATGAACACTGAAGCTTTCTTT.

The chain couples TRBV3-1 (or the pseudogene TRBV3-2) to TRBJ2-1, with 8 bases lining up with TRBD2. Germline V lookup: CDR1 LGHDT, CDR2 YNNKEL (reference sequence). Losses at the gene ends were 0 bases for V and 0 bases for J; bases not matched to a gene: 7. This CDR3 has 18 residues. Written as DNA, the CDR3 is TGTGCCAGCAGCCAAGATCAGAGTAGCGGGGACTCCTACAATGAGCAGTTCTTC. The encoded protein is CASSQDQSSGDSYNEQFF.

V gene TRBV18 combines with J gene TRBJ1-1; unclear D gene. CDR1 and CDR2 (germline): KGHSH, LQKENI. Trimming removed 3 bases from V and 0 bases from J, with 14 bases in between. The CDR3 sequence is 16 residues long. CDR3 DNA sequence: TGTGCCAGCTCACCCGACGGGAATGGGTTGAACACTGAAGCTTTCTTT. Its translation: CASSPDGNGLNTEAFF.

V usage is TRBV5-4 and J usage is TRBJ2-3, with 10 positions matching TRBD2. The length of the CDR3 is 16 residues. The germline gives CDR1 SGHNT, CDR2 YYREEE (reference sequence). Losses at the gene ends were 0 bases for V and 3 bases for J; bases not matched to a gene: 4. CDR3 loop: CASSLALAGETDTQYF. The CDR3 nucleotides read TGTGCCAGCAGCTTGGCCCTAGCGGGAGAAACAGATACGCAGTATTTT.

The V and J genes are TRBV2 and TRBJ1-6; D remains unclear. The CDR3 extends over 15 amino acids. V was shortened by 7 bases and J by 7 bases, with 17 bases between the two germline ends. Germline CDR1 and CDR2: SNHLY and FYNNEI. The CDR3: CASTPTAPLNSPLHF. As DNA, the CDR3 is TGTGCCAGCACTCCTACTGCACCTTTGAATTCACCCCTCCACTTT.

This rearrangement joins TRBV12-3 or TRBV12-4 to TRBJ2-7; no reliable D call. The CDR3 has 12 residues. V gave up 2 bases and J gave up 3 bases, with 5 bases separating them. The CDR3 DNA reads as TGTGCCAGCAGTTTATTTAACTACGAGCAGTACTTC. Protein product: CASSLFNYEQYF.

The genes are TRBV29-1 and TRBJ2-3, with 7 bases aligning to TRBD2. The V segment lost 5 bases and the J segment 1 base; nucleotides outside the gene matches: 3. CDR3 length equals 13 residues. The V gene's germline CDR1 is SQVTM and CDR2 ANQGSEA. The CDR3 is CSVPSGGTDTQYF. The DNA for the CDR3 is TGCAGCGTTCCAAGCGGGGGCACAGATACGCAGTATTTT.

The chain couples TRBV27 to TRBJ2-5; the D gene is possibly TRBD2 (5 bases). Germline assignment: CDR1 MNHEY and CDR2 SMNVEV (reference sequence). The CDR3 contains 12 residues. Trimming stripped 6 bases from V and 2 bases from J, with 7 bases between. The CDR3 sequence: CASSGIQETQYF. The CDR3 nucleotides read TGTGCCAGCAGCGGGATTCAAGAGACCCAGTACTTC.